This T cell receptor beta chain was sequenced for a study of cytomegalovirus exposure and HLA in healthy donors. Study-wide findings and caveats: Among TCR sequences, most were rare, though some public TCRs appeared in many donors.

Comment on this clone: Its antigen is as yet unknown.

The PCR ran on 60 Vbeta and 13 Jbeta primers. Clones were sequenced by immunoSEQ multiplex PCR, and TCRdb holds only the in-frame ones, with some missing. Of roughly 100,000 clones in the sample, under 85% were seen once. V shed 6 bases and J shed 0 bases, with 12 bases lying between them. Germline-derived CDR1 and CDR2 are MNHEY and SVGAGI. CDR3 length: 15 amino acids. The clonotype originates from a man aged 35 to 55 in good health and CMV-seronegative. Sequenced input: PBMCs. This rearrangement joins TRBV6-5 to TRBJ1-5, with D possibly being TRBD1 (6 bases). The CDR3 spells CASRVGTTSNQPQHF. For the CDR3, the DNA is TGTGCCAGCAGGGTAGGGACAACTAGCAATCAGCCCCAGCATTTT.